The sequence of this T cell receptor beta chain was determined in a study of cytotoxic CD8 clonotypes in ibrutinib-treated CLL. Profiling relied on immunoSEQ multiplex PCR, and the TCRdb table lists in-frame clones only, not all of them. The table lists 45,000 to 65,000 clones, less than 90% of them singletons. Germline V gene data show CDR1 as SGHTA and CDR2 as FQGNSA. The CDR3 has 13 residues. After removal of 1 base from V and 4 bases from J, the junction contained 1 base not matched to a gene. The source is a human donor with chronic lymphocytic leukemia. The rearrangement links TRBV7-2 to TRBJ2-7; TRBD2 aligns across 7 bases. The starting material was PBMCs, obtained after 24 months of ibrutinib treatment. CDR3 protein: CASSLEGGYEQYF. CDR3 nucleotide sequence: TGTGCCAGCAGCTTAGAGGGAGGGTACGAGCAGTACTTC.